This T cell receptor (beta chain) was sequenced for a study of human T cells and chemical hapten exposure. The wider study: Small pooled library volume differences mainly caused per-sample TCR yield variation. Whole-study findings and limits: No change in TCRs above 1 in 1000 frequency was produced by DPC sensitization.

This clonotype has more than one count but fewer than ten. Antigen unknown. The length of the CDR3 is 17 residues. Germline values: CDR1 SGHAT, CDR2 FQDESV (reference sequence). J lost 0 bases, V lost 5 bases, and 12 bases had no gene match. Time point reported: healthy volunteer bleed at 6 weeks. Unfractionated whole blood was the source from which total RNA was extracted. Unique molecular identifiers were affixed to discrete cDNA molecules within the library. As handled by the study authors: Samples contained a median of 95,638 TCRs, with a range of roughly 23,224 to 700,000. TCRdb recomputed calls from the RACE reads with MiXCR, one row per CDR3 protein. The V and J calls were determined by TCRdb, not by the authors. Of 65,000 to 95,000 distinct CDR3 sequences in the sample, around 9.3% were seen once.

Source material: whole blood. This chain uses TRBV11-1 with TRBJ2-7; 8 bases match TRBD2. The sequence was collected from a female donor in good health. Some clones in this sample may be carry-over from other donors' samples. CDR3 in amino acids: CASSPDPAGGTSYEQYF. The CDR3 nucleotides read TGTGCCAGCAGCCCCGACCCGGCGGGGGGCACCTCCTACGAGCAGTACTTC.